The clone carrying this T cell receptor beta chain was recorded a few times. CDR3 length: 16 residues. The junction had 10 bases not matched to a gene; V was cut back by 4 bases and J by 6 bases. Germline assignment: CDR1 SGHTS and CDR2 YDEGEE. TCRdb recomputed calls from the 5' RACE reads with MiXCR, one row per CDR3 protein. The sample shows 510,000 or so distinct CDR3 sequences, over 12% of them seen only once. This specimen comes from a study of identical twins. The same sample was also used in a study of yellow fever vaccine responses in identical twins.

The sequenced material came from CD4+ T cells sorted from blood. The genes are TRBV5-8 and TRBJ2-1, with 10 bases that match TRBD1. This clonotype originated in a woman aged 18 to 35 in good health. CDR3 in amino acids: CASSRGPGQGSNEQFF. CDR3 DNA: TGTGCCAGCAGCAGGGGACCGGGACAGGGGAGCAATGAGCAGTTCTTC.